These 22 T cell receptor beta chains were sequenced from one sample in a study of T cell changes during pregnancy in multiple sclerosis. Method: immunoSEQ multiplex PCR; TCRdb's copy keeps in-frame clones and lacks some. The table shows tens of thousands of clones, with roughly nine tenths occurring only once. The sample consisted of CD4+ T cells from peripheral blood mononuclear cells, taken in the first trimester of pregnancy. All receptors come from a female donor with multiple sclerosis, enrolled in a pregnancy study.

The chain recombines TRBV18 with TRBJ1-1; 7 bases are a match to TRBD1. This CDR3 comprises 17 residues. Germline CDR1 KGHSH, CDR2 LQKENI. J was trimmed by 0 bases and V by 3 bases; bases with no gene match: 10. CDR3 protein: CASSPGTAGIMNTEAFF. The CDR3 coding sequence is TGTGCCAGCTCACCGGGGACAGCTGGGATCATGAACACTGAAGCTTTCTTT.

In DNA, the CDR3 is TGTGCCAGCAGCGCAGACTCAGCACCTTCGAGGCAGTACTTC. This codes for CASSADSAPSRQYF. The chain carries TRBV9 and TRBJ2-7, with D hard to call. V lost 3 bases to trimming and J lost 9 bases, with 19 bases between them. This CDR3 contains 14 residues. Germline V gene lookup returns CDR1 SGDLS and CDR2 YYNGEE.

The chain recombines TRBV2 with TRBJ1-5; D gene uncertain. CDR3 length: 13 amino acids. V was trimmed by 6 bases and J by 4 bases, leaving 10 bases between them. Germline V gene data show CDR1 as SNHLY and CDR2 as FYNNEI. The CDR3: CASSFNFNQPQHF. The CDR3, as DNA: TGTGCCAGCAGCTTTAACTTTAATCAGCCCCAGCATTTT.

CDR3 region: CASSGHGRETGELFF. The DNA for the CDR3 is TGTGCCAGCAGCGGACATGGCAGGGAAACCGGGGAGCTGTTTTTT. The chain combines TRBV6-5 with TRBJ2-2; a weak D match, TRBD1 (5 bases). The CDR3 runs 15 residues. Germline CDR1 MNHEY, CDR2 SVGAGI. V was trimmed by 6 bases and J by 5 bases, leaving 16 bases between them.

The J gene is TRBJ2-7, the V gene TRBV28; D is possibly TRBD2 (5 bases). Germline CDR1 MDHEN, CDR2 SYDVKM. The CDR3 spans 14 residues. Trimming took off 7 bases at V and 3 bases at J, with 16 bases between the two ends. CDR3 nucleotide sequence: TGTGCCAGCACCTCAGGAGGAAAGAACTACGAGCAGTACTTC. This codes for CASTSGGKNYEQYF.

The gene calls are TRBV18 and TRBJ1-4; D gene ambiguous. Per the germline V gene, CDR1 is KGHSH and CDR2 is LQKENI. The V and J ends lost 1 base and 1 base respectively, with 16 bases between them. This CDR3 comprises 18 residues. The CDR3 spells CASSPRREMVRTNEKLFF. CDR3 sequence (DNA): TGTGCCAGCTCACCACGGCGGGAAATGGTTAGAACTAATGAAAAACTGTTTTTT.

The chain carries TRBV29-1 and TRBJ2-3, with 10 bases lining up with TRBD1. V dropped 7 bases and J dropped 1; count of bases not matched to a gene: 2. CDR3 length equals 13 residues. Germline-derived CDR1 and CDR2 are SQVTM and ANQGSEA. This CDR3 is CSADRGGTDTQYF. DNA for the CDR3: TGCAGCGCGGACAGGGGGGGCACAGATACGCAGTATTTT.

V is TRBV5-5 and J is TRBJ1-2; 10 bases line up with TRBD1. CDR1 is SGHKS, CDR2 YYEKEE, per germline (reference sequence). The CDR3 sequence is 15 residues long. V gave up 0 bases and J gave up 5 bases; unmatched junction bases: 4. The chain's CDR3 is CASSLAVGQGYGYTF. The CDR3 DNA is TGTGCCAGCAGCTTGGCGGTGGGACAGGGGTATGGCTACACCTTC.

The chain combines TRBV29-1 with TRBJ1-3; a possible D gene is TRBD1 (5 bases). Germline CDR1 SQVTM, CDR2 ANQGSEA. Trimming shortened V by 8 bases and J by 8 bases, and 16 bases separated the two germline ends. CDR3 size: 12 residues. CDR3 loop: CSSSQGGDTIYF. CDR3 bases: TGCAGCTCAAGTCAGGGAGGTGACACCATATATTTT.

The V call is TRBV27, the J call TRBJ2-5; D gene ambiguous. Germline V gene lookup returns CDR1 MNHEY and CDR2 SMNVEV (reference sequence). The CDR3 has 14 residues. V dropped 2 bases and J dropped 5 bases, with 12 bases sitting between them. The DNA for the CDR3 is TGTGCCAGCAGTTTAAGGAGATTCCGGGAGACCCAGTACTTC. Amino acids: CASSLRRFRETQYF.

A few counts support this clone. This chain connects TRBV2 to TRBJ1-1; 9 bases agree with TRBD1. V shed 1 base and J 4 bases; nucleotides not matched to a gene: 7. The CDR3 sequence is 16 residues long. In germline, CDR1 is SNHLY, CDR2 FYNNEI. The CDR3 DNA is TGTGCCAGCAGTGAAGGGGGGACAGGGCTGGGCACTGAAGCTTTCTTT. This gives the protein CASSEGGTGLGTEAFF.

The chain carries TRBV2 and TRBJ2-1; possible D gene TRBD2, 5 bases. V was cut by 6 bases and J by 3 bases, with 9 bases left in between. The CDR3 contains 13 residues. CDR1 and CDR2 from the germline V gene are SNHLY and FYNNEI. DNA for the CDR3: TGTGCCAGCAGGGTAGGAGGCTACAATGAGCAGTTCTTC. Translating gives CASRVGGYNEQFF.

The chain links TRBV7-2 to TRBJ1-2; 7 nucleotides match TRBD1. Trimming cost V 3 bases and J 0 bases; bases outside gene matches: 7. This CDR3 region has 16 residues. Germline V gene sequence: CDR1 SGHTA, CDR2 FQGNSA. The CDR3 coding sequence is TGTGCCAGCAGCTTTGACAGGGTGTTGGCTAACTATGGCTACACCTTC. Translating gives CASSFDRVLANYGYTF.

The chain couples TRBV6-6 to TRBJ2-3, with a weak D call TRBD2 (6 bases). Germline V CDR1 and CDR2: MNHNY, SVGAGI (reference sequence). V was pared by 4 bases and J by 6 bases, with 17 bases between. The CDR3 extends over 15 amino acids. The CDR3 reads CASSSRLVVHDTQYF. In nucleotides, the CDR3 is TGTGCCAGCAGTTCCCGACTAGTGGTGCACGATACGCAGTATTTT.

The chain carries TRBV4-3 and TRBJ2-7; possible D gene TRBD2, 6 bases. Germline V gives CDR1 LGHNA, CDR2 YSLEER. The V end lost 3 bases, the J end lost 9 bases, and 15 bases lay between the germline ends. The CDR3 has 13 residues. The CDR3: CASSHDTSLRQYF. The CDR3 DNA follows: TGCGCCAGCAGCCATGATACTAGCTTGAGGCAGTACTTC.

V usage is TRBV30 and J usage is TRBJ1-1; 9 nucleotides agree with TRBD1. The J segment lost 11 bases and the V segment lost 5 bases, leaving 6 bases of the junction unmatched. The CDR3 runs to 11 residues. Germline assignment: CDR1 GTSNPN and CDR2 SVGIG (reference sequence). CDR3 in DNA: TGTGCCTGGGGACAGGGGCGGGCCGCTTTCTTT. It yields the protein CAWGQGRAAFF.

The CDR3 spells CAWGGWNQPQHF. CDR3 bases: TGTGCCTGGGGGGGCTGGAATCAGCCCCAGCATTTT. The chain couples TRBV30 to TRBJ1-5, with D possibly being TRBD1 (6 bases). Trimming cost V 5 bases and J 4 bases, with 9 bases left between them. Germline V lookup: CDR1 GTSNPN, CDR2 SVGIG (reference sequence). The CDR3 totals 12 residues. The full variable domain, rest sourced from reference TRBV30 and TRBJ1-5, is SQTIHQWPATLVQPVGSPLSLECTVEGTSNPNLYWYRQAAGRGLQLLFYSVGIGQISSEVPQNLSASRPQDRQFILSSKKLLLSDSGFYLCAWGGWNQPQHFGDGTRLSIL.

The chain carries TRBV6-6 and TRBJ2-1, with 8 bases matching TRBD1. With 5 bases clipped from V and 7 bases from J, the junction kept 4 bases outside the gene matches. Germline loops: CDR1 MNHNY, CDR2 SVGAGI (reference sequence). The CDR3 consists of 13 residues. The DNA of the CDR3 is TGTGCCAGCAGTCCCACAGGGGGGAATGAGCAGTTCTTC. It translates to CASSPTGGNEQFF.

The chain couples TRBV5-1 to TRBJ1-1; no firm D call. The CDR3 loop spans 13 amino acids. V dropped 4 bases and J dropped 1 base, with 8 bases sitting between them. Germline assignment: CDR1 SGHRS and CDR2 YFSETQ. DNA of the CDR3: TGCGCCAGCAGCAAGAGGAAGAACACTGAAGCTTTCTTT. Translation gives CASSKRKNTEAFF. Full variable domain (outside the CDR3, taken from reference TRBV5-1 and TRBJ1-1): KAGVTQTPRYLIKTRGQQVTLSCSPISGHRSVSWYQQTPGQGLQFLFEYFSETQRNKGNFPGRFSGRQFSNSRSEMNVSTLELGDSALYLCASSKRKNTEAFFGQGTRLTVV.

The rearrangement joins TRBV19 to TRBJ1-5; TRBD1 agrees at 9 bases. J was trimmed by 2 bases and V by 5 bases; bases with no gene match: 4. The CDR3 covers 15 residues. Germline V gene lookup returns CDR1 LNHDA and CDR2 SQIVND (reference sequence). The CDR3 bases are TGTGCCAGTAGTCACCGGGACAGGGGCAATCAGCCCCAGCATTTT. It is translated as CASSHRDRGNQPQHF.

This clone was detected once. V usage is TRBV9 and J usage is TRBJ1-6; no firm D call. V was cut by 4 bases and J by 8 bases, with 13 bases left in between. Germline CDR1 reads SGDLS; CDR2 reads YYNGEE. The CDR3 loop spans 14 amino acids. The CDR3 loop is CASSFTSVDSPLHF. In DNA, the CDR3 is TGTGCCAGCAGCTTCACGTCGGTTGATTCACCCCTCCACTTT.

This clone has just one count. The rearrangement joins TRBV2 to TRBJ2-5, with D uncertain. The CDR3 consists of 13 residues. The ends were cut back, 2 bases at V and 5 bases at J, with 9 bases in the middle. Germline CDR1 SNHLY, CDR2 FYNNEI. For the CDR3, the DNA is TGTGCCAGCAGTGAATATGGCAGGGAGACCCAGTACTTC. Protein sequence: CASSEYGRETQYF.